These 6 T cell receptor beta chains originate from one sample sequenced in a study of Ad26.COV2.S vaccination and SARS-CoV-2 variants. Treatment indicated: about 20 received Ad26.COV2.S at low or high dose, single or two shots; about 5 received placebo; per-sample allocation not given. Sampling was done on day 63 after the first vaccine or placebo injection. Sequencing used immunoSEQ multiplex PCR; TCRdb keeps in-frame clones, though not all of them. The data contain 240,000 or so clones, around nine tenths of them singletons. Sequenced here: peripheral blood, sampled in a trial of Ad26.COV2.S vaccine versus placebo. Receptor source: a person between 18 and 60 years old who received the Ad26.COV2.S COVID-19 vaccine or a placebo.

The chain employs TRBV5-4 and TRBJ1-2, with D unclear. Trimming stripped 4 bases from V and 4 bases from J, with 20 bases between. Germline lookup yields CDR1 SGHNT and CDR2 YYREEE (reference sequence). This CDR3 has 16 amino acids. The CDR3 DNA follows: TGTGCCAGCAGCGCCTCCTCCGACTGGTCTCTCTATGGCTACACCTTC. It translates to CASSASSDWSLYGYTF. The variable domain in full, with the rest retrieved from reference TRBV5-4 and TRBJ1-2, is ETGVTQSPTHLIKTRGQQVTLRCSSQSGHNTVSWYQQALGQGPQFIFQYYREEENGRGNFPPRFSGLQFPNYSSELNVNALELDDSALYLCASSASSDWSLYGYTFGSGTRLTVV.

This chain links TRBV6-5 with TRBJ1-5, with D perhaps TRBD1 (5 bases). Trimming removed 8 bases at V and 6 bases at J, with 20 bases between. Germline V gene data show CDR1 as MNHEY and CDR2 as SVGAGI. CDR3 length: 15 residues. This chain's CDR3 is CASSTGQGDSQPQHF. The DNA of the CDR3 is TGTGCCAGCTCGACCGGGCAAGGGGATTCTCAGCCCCAGCATTTT.

The V call is TRBV28, the J call TRBJ2-1; 8 bases align to TRBD2. CDR1 is MDHEN and CDR2 is SYDVKM in the germline V gene. Unmatched junction bases numbered 8, after V lost 7 bases and J lost 6 bases. The CDR3 extends over 14 amino acids. CDR3 region: CASKRSGGTNEQFF. In DNA form, the CDR3 reads TGTGCCAGCAAGAGGTCGGGAGGGACCAATGAGCAGTTCTTC.

This clone was counted a few times. The gene calls are TRBV28 and TRBJ1-5; D may be TRBD1 (6 bases). Trimming cost V 1 base and J 3 bases, with 10 bases left between them. The germline V gene encodes CDR1 MDHEN and CDR2 SYDVKM. The CDR3 spans 15 residues. CDR3 loop: CASSLLGADNQPQHF. CDR3 bases: TGTGCCAGCAGTTTATTGGGGGCTGACAATCAGCCCCAGCATTTT.

This sequence joins TRBV28 and TRBJ2-7; no clear D gene. Trimming removed 4 bases from V and 3 bases from J, with 13 bases in between. Germline CDR1 and CDR2: MDHEN and SYDVKM. The CDR3 totals 14 residues. In nucleotides, the CDR3 is TGTGCCAGCAGTTCCGCCCCCGGATTCTACGAGCAGTACTTC. Protein: CASSSAPGFYEQYF.

The DNA for the CDR3 is TGTGCCAGCAGTGAACTAGCGGGGGGGCTTGATACGCAGTATTTT. Translated, it gives CASSELAGGLDTQYF. The chain has TRBV2 and TRBJ2-3; 12 nucleotides align to TRBD2. Germline V CDR1 and CDR2: SNHLY, FYNNEI. The ends lost 2 bases at V and 6 bases at J; junction bases unmatched: 3. The CDR3 totals 15 residues.